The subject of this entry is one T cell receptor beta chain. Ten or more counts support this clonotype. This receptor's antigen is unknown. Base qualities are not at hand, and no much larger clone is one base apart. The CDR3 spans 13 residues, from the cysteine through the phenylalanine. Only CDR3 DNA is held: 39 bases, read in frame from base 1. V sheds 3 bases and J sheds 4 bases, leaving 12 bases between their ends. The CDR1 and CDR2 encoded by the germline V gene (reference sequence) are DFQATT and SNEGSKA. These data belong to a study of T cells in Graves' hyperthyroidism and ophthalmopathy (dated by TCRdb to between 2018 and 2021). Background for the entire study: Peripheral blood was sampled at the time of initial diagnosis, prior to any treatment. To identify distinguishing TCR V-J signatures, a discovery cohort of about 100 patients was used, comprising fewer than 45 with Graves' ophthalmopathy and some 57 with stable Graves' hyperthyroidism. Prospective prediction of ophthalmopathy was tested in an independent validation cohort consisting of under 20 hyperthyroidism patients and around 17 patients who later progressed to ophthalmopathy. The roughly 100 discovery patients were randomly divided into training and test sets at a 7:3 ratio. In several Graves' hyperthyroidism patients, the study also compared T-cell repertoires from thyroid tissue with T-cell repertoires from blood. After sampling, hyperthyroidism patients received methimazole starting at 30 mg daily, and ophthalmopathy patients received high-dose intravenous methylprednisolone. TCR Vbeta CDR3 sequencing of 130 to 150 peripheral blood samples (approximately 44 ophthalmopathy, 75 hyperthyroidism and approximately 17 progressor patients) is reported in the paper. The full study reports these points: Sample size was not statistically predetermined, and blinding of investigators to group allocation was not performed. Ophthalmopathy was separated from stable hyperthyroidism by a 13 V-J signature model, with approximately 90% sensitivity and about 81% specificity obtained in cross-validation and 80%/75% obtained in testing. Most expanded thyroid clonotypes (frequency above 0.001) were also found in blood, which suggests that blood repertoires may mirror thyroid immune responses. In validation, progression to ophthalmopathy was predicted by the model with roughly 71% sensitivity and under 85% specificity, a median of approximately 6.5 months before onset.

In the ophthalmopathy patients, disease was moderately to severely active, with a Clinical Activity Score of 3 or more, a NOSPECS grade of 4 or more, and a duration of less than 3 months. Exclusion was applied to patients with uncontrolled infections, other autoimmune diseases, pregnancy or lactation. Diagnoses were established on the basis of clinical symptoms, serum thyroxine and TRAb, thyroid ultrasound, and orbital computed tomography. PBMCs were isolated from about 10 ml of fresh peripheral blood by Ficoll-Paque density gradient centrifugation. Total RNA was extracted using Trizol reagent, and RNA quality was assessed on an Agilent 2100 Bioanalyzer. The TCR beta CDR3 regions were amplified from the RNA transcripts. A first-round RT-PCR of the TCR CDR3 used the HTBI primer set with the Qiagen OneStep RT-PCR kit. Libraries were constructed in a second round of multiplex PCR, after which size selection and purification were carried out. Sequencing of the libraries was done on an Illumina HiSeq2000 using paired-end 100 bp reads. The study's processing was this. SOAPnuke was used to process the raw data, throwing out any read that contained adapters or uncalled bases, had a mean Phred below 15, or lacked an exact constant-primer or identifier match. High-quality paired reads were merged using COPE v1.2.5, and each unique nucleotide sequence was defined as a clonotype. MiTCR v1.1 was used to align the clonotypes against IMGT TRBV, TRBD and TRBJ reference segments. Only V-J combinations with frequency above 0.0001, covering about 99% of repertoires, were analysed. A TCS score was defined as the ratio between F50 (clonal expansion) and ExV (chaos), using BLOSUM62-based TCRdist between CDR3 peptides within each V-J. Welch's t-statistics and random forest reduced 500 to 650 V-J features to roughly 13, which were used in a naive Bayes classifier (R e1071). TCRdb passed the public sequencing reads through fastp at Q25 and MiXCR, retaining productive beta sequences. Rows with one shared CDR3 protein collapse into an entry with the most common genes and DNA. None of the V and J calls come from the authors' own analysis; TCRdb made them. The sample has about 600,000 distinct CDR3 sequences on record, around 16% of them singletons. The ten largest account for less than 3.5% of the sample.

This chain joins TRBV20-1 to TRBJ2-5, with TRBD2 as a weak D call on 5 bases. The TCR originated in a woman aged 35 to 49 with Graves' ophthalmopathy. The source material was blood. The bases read TGCAGTGCTAGCCCACGTCGGGGAGAGACCCAGTACTTC. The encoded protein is CSASPRRGETQYF.